One and the same sample provided the 13 T cell receptor beta chains below, sequenced in a study of cytomegalovirus exposure and HLA in healthy donors. The PCR employed 60 Vbeta primers together with 13 Jbeta primers. Libraries were prepared by immunoSEQ multiplex PCR; TCRdb keeps only in-frame clonotypes and omits some of them. The data hold fewer than 150,000 clones, with 80% observed a single time. Source material: PBMCs. All receptors come from a man aged 25 to 40 in good health and CMV-seronegative.

Only one count was recorded for this clone. The chain combines TRBV6-5 with TRBJ1-5; D is possibly TRBD1 (6 bases). This CDR3 is built from 15 residues. The V end lost 6 bases, the J end lost 5 bases, and 17 bases lay between the germline ends. Germline V gene lookup returns CDR1 MNHEY and CDR2 SVGAGI. In DNA form, the CDR3 reads TGTGCCAGCAGGCGAAGCGGGGGGCGAGATCAGCCCCAGCATTTT. Residues: CASRRSGGRDQPQHF.

This rearrangement joins TRBV18 to TRBJ2-2; 9 positions agree with TRBD2. The V segment lost 4 bases and the J segment 0 bases; nucleotides outside the gene matches: 6. The CDR3 contains 17 residues. Germline V lookup: CDR1 KGHSH, CDR2 LQKENI. CDR3 sequence reads: CASSRRLAEANTGELFF. DNA of the CDR3: TGTGCCAGCTCACGTAGACTAGCGGAAGCGAACACCGGGGAGCTGTTTTTT. Full variable domain (outside the CDR3, taken from reference TRBV18 and TRBJ2-2): NAGVMQNPRHLVRRRGQEARLRCSPMKGHSHVYWYRQLPEEGLKFMVYLQKENIIDESGMPKERFSAEFPKEGPSILRIQQVVRGDSAAYFCASSRRLAEANTGELFFGEGSRLTVL.

The chain recombines TRBV9 with TRBJ2-1; D might be TRBD2 (6 bases). Germline CDR1 is SGDLS and CDR2 is YYNGEE. This CDR3 is built from 16 residues. Trimming took 0 bases from V and 3 from J, leaving 13 bases between them. CDR3 in amino acids: CASSVGSLAHYNEQFF. The DNA of the CDR3 is TGTGCCAGCAGCGTAGGATCTCTAGCGCACTACAATGAGCAGTTCTTC.

This chain joins TRBV27 and TRBJ1-5, with D perhaps TRBD1 (6 bases). Trimming left V 4 bases short and J 4 bases short, with 11 bases between. Germline values: CDR1 MNHEY, CDR2 SMNVEV (reference sequence). CDR3 length equals 14 residues. This CDR3 is CASSWAGTNQPQHF. The DNA for the CDR3 is TGTGCCAGCAGTTGGGCAGGGACAAATCAGCCCCAGCATTTT.

This clone was observed once. V and J are TRBV18 and TRBJ1-5; no firm D call. CDR3 length: 14 residues. Germline V lookup: CDR1 KGHSH, CDR2 LQKENI. The V gene lost 3 bases and the J gene lost 3 bases, with 9 bases spanning the gap. CDR3: CASSPAGNNQPQHF. The CDR3 DNA follows: TGTGCCAGCTCACCGGCAGGAAACAATCAGCCCCAGCATTTT.

The chain joins TRBV5-1 to TRBJ1-1, with D possibly matching TRBD1 (5 bases). Per germline, CDR1 SGHRS and CDR2 YFSETQ. The CDR3 sequence is 15 residues long. V was clipped by 2 bases and J by 0 bases, with 11 bases between them. This CDR3 is CASSLVGGVNTEAFF. CDR3 coding DNA: TGCGCCAGCAGCTTAGTGGGGGGGGTGAACACTGAAGCTTTCTTT.

CDR3 bases: TGTGCCAGCAGCCGTAGATTGTTGGCCAGGGAATTCACCGGGGAGCTGTTTTTT. Translating it yields CASSRRLLAREFTGELFF. The rearrangement joins TRBV14 to TRBJ2-2; a weak D match, TRBD1 (5 bases). This CDR3 region has 18 residues. V was cut by 4 bases and J by 4 bases, with 22 bases left in between. Germline V gene data show CDR1 as SGHDN and CDR2 as FVKESK.

The rearrangement links TRBV10-3 to TRBJ2-7; D may be TRBD2 (7 bases). CDR3 length: 13 amino acids. The germline V gene encodes CDR1 ENHRY and CDR2 SYGVKD. The V end was cut by 11 bases, the J end by 6 bases, with 20 bases between. The CDR3 sequence: CAVRGAGESEQYF. The CDR3 DNA reads as TGTGCCGTTAGGGGGGCGGGAGAAAGCGAGCAGTACTTC.

J is TRBJ1-1 and V is TRBV6-5; perhaps TRBD1 as D (6 bases). This CDR3 contains 15 residues. CDR1 and CDR2 (germline): MNHEY, SVGAGI. V dropped 7 bases and J dropped 3 bases, with 18 bases sitting between them. The DNA of the CDR3 is TGTGCCAGCAAAACACAGGGACTAAGGGACACTGAAGCTTTCTTT. Protein product: CASKTQGLRDTEAFF.

In its sample, this clone was seen a few times. The V gene is TRBV6-5, the J gene TRBJ1-3; TRBD1 might be the D (6 bases). Germline CDR1 is MNHEY and CDR2 is SVGAGI. The CDR3 contains 15 residues. V dropped 5 bases and J dropped 0 bases, with 11 bases sitting between them. This chain's CDR3 is CASSRLRGSGNTIYF. In DNA form, the CDR3 reads TGTGCCAGCAGTCGTCTCAGGGGCTCTGGAAACACCATATATTTT.

V usage is TRBV2 and J usage is TRBJ2-5; D remains unclear. V was shortened by 1 base and J by 11 bases, with 11 bases between the two germline ends. The CDR3 length is 12 residues. Germline assignment: CDR1 SNHLY and CDR2 FYNNEI. CDR3 DNA sequence: TGTGCCAGCAGTGAAGTGCCGGAGTTGCAGTACTTC. Residues: CASSEVPELQYF.

This chain links TRBV28 with TRBJ1-2; D call uncertain. This CDR3 has 17 amino acids. Trimming shortened V by 4 bases and J by 4 bases, and 22 bases separated the two germline ends. Germline CDR1 and CDR2: MDHEN and SYDVKM. The CDR3, as DNA: TGTGCCAGCAGTTCTCCTACCGCTGGAGGGATCACCTATGGCTACACCTTC. It is translated as CASSSPTAGGITYGYTF.

As DNA, the CDR3 is TGTGCCAGCAGTTACTCGTTGGGGCCCTACGAGCAGTACTTC. Residues: CASSYSLGPYEQYF. V and J are TRBV6-5 and TRBJ2-7, with D maybe TRBD1 (5 bases). From germline, CDR1 is MNHEY and CDR2 SVGAGI. CDR3 length: 14 residues. V was shortened by 0 bases and J by 2 bases, with 8 bases between the two germline ends.